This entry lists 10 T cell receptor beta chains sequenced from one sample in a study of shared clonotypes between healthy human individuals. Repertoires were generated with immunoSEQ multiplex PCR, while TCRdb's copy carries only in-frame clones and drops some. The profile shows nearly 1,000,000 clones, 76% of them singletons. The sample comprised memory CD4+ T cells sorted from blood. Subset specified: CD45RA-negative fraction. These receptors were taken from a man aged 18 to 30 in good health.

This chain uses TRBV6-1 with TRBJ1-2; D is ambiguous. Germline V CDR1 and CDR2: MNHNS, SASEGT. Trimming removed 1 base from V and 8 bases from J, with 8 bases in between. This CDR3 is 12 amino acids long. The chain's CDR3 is CASSEVGLGYTF. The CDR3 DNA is TGTGCCAGCAGTGAAGTTGGCTTGGGCTACACCTTC.

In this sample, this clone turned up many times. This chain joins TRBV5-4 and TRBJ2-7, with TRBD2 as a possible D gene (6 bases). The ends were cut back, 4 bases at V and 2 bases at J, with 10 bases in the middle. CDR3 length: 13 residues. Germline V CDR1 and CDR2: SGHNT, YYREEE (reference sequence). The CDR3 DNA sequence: TGTGCCAGCAGCGGGAGGACGACCTACGAGCAGTACTTC. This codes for CASSGRTTYEQYF.

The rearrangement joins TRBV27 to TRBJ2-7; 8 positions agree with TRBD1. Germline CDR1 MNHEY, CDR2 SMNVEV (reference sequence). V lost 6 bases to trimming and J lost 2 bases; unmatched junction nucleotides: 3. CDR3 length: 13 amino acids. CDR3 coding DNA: TGTGCCAGCAGCGACAGGGGACCCTACGAGCAGTACTTC. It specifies CASSDRGPYEQYF.

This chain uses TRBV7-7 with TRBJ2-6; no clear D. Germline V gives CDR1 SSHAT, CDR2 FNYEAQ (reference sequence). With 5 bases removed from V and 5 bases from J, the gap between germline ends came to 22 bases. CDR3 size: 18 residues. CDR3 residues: CASSLLFKSQSRANVLTF. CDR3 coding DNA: TGTGCCAGCAGCCTACTGTTTAAGTCACAAAGTCGGGCCAACGTCCTGACTTTC.

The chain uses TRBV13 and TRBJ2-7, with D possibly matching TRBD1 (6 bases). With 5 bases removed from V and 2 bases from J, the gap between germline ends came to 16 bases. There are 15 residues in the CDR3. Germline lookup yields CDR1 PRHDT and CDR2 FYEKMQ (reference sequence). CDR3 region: CASSLQGKKAYEQYF. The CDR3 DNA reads TGTGCCAGCAGCCTACAGGGAAAAAAAGCCTACGAGCAGTACTTC.

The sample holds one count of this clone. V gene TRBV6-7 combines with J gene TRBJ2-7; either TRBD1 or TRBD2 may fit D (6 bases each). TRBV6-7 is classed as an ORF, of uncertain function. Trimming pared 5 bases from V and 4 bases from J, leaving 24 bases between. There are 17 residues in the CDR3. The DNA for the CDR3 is TGTGCCAGCAGTCGTCCTCAGGGGTCGGGGGACGGGTACGAGCAGTACTTC. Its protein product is CASSRPQGSGDGYEQYF.

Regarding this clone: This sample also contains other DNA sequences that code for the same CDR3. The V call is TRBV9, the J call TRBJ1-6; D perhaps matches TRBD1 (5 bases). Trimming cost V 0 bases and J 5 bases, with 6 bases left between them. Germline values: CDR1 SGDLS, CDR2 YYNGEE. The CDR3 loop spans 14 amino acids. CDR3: CASSVAGNNSPLHF. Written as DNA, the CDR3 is TGTGCCAGCAGCGTAGCAGGGAATAATTCACCCCTCCACTTT.

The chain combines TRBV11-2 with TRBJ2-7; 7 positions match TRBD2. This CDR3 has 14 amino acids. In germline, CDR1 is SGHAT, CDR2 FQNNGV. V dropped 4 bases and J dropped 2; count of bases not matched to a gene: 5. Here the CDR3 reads CASSSVGGTYEQYF. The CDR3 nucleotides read TGTGCCAGCAGCTCTGTGGGGGGGACCTACGAGCAGTACTTC.

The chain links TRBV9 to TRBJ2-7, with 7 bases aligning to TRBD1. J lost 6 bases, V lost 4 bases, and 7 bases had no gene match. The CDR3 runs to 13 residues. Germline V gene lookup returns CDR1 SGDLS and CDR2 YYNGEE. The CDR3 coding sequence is TGTGCCAGCAGCACCCGACAGGGACGCGAGCAGTACTTC. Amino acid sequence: CASSTRQGREQYF.

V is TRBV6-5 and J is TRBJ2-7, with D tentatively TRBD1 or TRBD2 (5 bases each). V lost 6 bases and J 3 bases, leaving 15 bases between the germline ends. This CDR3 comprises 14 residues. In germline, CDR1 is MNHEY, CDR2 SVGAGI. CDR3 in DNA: TGTGCCAGCAGCCACGGGACGGTGAACTACGAGCAGTACTTC. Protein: CASSHGTVNYEQYF.